The entry that follows covers one T cell receptor (beta chain) sequence. Its antigen is as yet unknown. The data belong to a study of T cells in narcolepsy. For the study at large: Donors had narcolepsy type 1 or type 2, or were healthy controls.

The CDR3 has 15 residues. Germline CDR1 and CDR2: MNHNS and SASEGT. The V end lost 9 bases, the J end lost 4 bases, and 18 bases lay between the germline ends. Libraries were prepared by immunoSEQ multiplex PCR; TCRdb keeps only in-frame clonotypes and omits some of them. The top ten clones hold around 1.3% of a sample with tens of thousands of clones, 78% of them seen once. Study-level results: Healthy controls reportedly lacked the autoreactive clonotypes serially found in patients' blood. Comparing one patient's CSF and blood CD4+ clonotypes highlighted HCRT- and TRIB2-specific autoreactive clonotypes.

This receptor was identified in a human donor with narcolepsy. Sequenced sample: CD45RA- memory CD4+ T cells from PBMCs. The rearrangement joins TRBV6-1 to TRBJ2-2, with D possibly matching TRBD2 (5 bases). The CDR3 protein is CARALGLVTTGELFF. As DNA, the CDR3 is TGTGCCAGGGCACTAGGGTTGGTTACCACCGGGGAGCTGTTTTTT.